A selection of T cell receptor beta chains follows, all from one sample in a study of cytomegalovirus exposure and HLA in healthy donors. Only in-frame clones appear in the TCRdb table, and some are missing; sequencing was by immunoSEQ multiplex PCR. Found here are 71,000 or so clones, around 94% of them singletons; the top ten hold 2.5% to 4%. Material: PBMCs. Receptors were obtained from a young woman in good health and CMV-seropositive. Both conserved end residues are part of each CDR3. Each record gives: clone size, J gene, D gene, V gene, CDR3 protein, CDR3 DNA. The D gene is left open where the match is weak. Some rows mark clone size as missing; the rest say once, few, many or name a class of expanded clone.

>.|TRBJ2-7|TRBD2|TRBV5-4
CASSSRLAGGYEQYF
TGTGCCAGCAGCAGCCGACTAGCGGGAGGATACGAGCAGTACTTC
>.|TRBJ1-1|.|TRBV5-1
CASSLEGGNTEAFF
TGCGCCAGCAGCTTGGAAGGGGGGAACACTGAAGCTTTCTTT
>once|TRBJ1-5|.|TRBV30
CAWSAPVQPQHF
TGTGCCTGGAGTGCTCCTGTCCAGCCCCAGCATTTT
>.|TRBJ1-2|TRBD1|TRBV28
CASSSGQVDGYTF
TGTGCCAGCAGCTCGGGACAGGTGGACGGCTACACCTTC
>.|TRBJ1-1|.|TRBV6-4
CASSEEGNTEAFF
TGTGCCAGCAGTGAGGAGGGGAACACTGAAGCTTTCTTT
>.|TRBJ1-6|.|TRBV5-1
CASSLDNSYNSPLHF
TGCGCCAGCAGCCTGGACAACTCCTATAATTCACCCCTCCACTTT
>.|TRBJ1-1|TRBD1|TRBV9
CASSATGGAWPEAFF
TGTGCCAGCAGCGCGACAGGGGGCGCGTGGCCTGAAGCTTTCTTT
>.|TRBJ2-7|.|TRBV5-1
CASSLDSTTYEQYF
TGCGCCAGCAGCTTGGACAGTACGACCTACGAGCAGTACTTC
>.|TRBJ2-1|.|TRBV9
CASSVGRDEQFF
TGTGCCAGCAGCGTAGGTCGGGATGAGCAGTTCTTC
>.|TRBJ2-3|.|TRBV10-3
CAISELTGTAGTDTQYF
TGTGCCATCAGTGAGCTCACCGGGACTGCAGGCACAGATACGCAGTATTTT
>.|TRBJ1-1|.|TRBV28
CASSFASTTEAFF
TGTGCCAGCAGTTTCGCGTCAACCACTGAAGCTTTCTTT
>.|TRBJ1-4|.|TRBV27
CASSSWKTARNEKLFF
TGTGCCAGCAGCTCATGGAAGACAGCACGTAATGAAAAACTGTTTTTT
>.|TRBJ2-1|TRBD2|TRBV5-1
CASRNLAGGNNEQFF
TGCGCCAGCAGGAATCTAGCGGGAGGGAACAATGAGCAGTTCTTC
>.|TRBJ2-3|.|TRBV4-3
CASSQDLGYTDTQYF
TGCGCCAGCAGCCAAGATCTCGGGTACACAGATACGCAGTATTTT
>once|TRBJ2-1|.|TRBV5-6
CASSFYAGAEQFF
TGTGCCAGCAGCTTTTATGCGGGCGCTGAGCAGTTCTTC
>.|TRBJ1-4|TRBD1|TRBV2
CASSEARPGGGGWEKLFF
TGTGCCAGCAGTGAAGCGCGACCAGGGGGCGGGGGTTGGGAAAAACTGTTTTTT
>.|TRBJ1-2|.|TRBV7-2
CASSLDLRGMGYTF
TGTGCCAGCAGCTTAGATTTACGGGGTATGGGCTACACCTTC
>.|TRBJ2-3|.|TRBV6-5
CASGDPGRDTQYF
TGTGCCAGCGGGGACCCAGGGAGGGATACGCAGTATTTT
>.|TRBJ1-2|.|TRBV6-5
CASSPTRLANYGYTF
TGTGCCAGCAGCCCCACCAGGTTAGCTAACTATGGCTACACCTTC
>.|TRBJ1-5|.|TRBV21-1
CASSKRGTGGNQPQHF
TGTGCCAGCAGCAAAAGGGGGACAGGGGGGAATCAGCCCCAGCATTTT
>.|TRBJ2-1|TRBD1|TRBV2
CASSPGTGGINKQFF
TGTGCCAGCAGTCCCGGGACAGGGGGAATAAATAAGCAGTTCTTC
>.|TRBJ2-7|.|TRBV5-6
CASSRQIDYEQYF
TGTGCCAGCAGTAGACAGATCGACTACGAGCAGTACTTC
>.|TRBJ2-2|.|TRBV27
CASSLTAGVNTGELFF
TGTGCCAGCAGTTTAACGGCAGGGGTGAACACCGGGGAGCTGTTTTTT
>.|TRBJ2-1|.|TRBV2
CASRRDIIPYNEQFF
TGTGCCAGCAGGAGGGACATTATCCCCTACAATGAGCAGTTCTTC
>.|TRBJ1-4|.|TRBV15
CATSIGRNNEKLFF
TGTGCCACCAGCATCGGTCGAAATAATGAAAAACTGTTTTTT
>.|TRBJ1-3|.|TRBV6-1
CASRGQPNSGNTIYF
TGTGCCAGCAGAGGACAGCCAAACTCTGGAAACACCATATATTTT
>.|TRBJ2-5|TRBD2|TRBV9
CASSVGGSGGLQETQYF
TGTGCCAGCAGCGTAGGGGGGAGCGGGGGACTCCAAGAGACCCAGTACTTC
>.|TRBJ2-7|TRBD2|TRBV7-2
CASSKRLAGGPYEQYF
TGTGCCAGCAGCAAAAGACTAGCGGGAGGGCCTTACGAGCAGTACTTC